This T cell receptor (beta chain) is from a study of vaccination effects on CD4 cells after COVID-19. The CDR3 extends over 15 amino acids. The germline V and J ends were trimmed by 4 bases and 1 base, with 10 bases remaining between them. Germline lookup yields CDR1 LGHNA and CDR2 YNFKEQ. Comments on this clone: Its antigen is undetermined.

Measured with immunoSEQ multiplex PCR; TCRdb has only the in-frame clones, and not every one. The table records 25,000 to 30,000 clones, approximately 71% of them present only once. Under the ViraFEST assay, PBMC were stimulated with viral peptide pools so that antigen-specific CD4+ T cells expanded. Sequencing was performed afterwards. Subsequent to a culture period of more than 8 days, CD4+ T cells were isolated. Participants completed two doses of the BNT162b2 or mRNA-1273 vaccine. The study's findings and limits: By a late point after vaccination, infection- and vaccine-induced clones had shrunk markedly through clonal contraction.

The V call is TRBV4-2, the J call TRBJ2-2; maybe TRBD1 (5 bases). The receptor was derived from a human donor who received a COVID-19 vaccine. Sequenced here: CD4+ T cells from PBMCs cultured with HCoV-NL63 spike peptides, sampled after COVID-19 vaccination. The CDR3, as DNA: TGTGCCAGCAGCCGAAAAGGACAGAACACCGGGGAGCTGTTTTTT. Translation: CASSRKGQNTGELFF.